What follows are 21 T cell receptor beta chains derived from one specimen sequenced in a study of blood T cell repertoires in COVID-19. The assay was immunoSEQ multiplex PCR, and TCRdb's table has in-frame clones only and misses some. The repertoire holds around 300,000 clones, with 70% to 90% as singletons. The sample consisted of peripheral blood. These receptors were taken from a woman in her thirties with active or convalescent COVID-19.

This rearrangement joins TRBV6-2 or TRBV6-3 to TRBJ2-5; 9 bases line up with TRBD1. The V gene's germline CDR1 is MNHEY and CDR2 SVGEGT. J was trimmed by 3 bases and V by 0 bases; bases with no gene match: 17. The CDR3 has 20 amino acids. CDR3 DNA sequence: TGTGCCAGCAGTTACTCGATAAAGGAGTACAGGGGGCAAGGGGAAGAGACCCAGTACTTC. This sequence encodes CASSYSIKEYRGQGEETQYF.

The chain links TRBV7-2 to TRBJ2-7; 8 positions match TRBD2. CDR1 is SGHTA, CDR2 FQGNSA, per germline. The CDR3 covers 17 residues. The ends lost 4 bases at V and 0 bases at J; junction bases unmatched: 11. The CDR3 bases are TGTGCCAGCAGCTCGAGGAGCGGGGGAATAATCTCCTACGAGCAGTACTTC. Amino acid sequence: CASSSRSGGIISYEQYF.

This clone was detected once. The chain is built from TRBV6-5 and TRBJ1-6; D unclear. CDR1 is MNHEY and CDR2 is SVGAGI in the germline V gene. V was shortened by 8 bases and J by 11 bases, with 13 bases between the two germline ends. The length of the CDR3 is 12 residues. CDR3 in amino acids: CASSLPGTPLHF. As DNA, the CDR3 is TGTGCCAGCTCCCTTCCCGGTACACCCCTCCACTTT.

The chain carries TRBV4-3 and TRBJ2-1; 8 bases agree with TRBD2. The V and J ends lost 0 bases and 6 bases, in that order; junction bases with no gene match: 4. Germline loops: CDR1 LGHNA, CDR2 YSLEER. CDR3 size: 15 residues. In DNA form, the CDR3 reads TGCGCCAGCAGCCAAGAAGGACTAGCTGGCAATGAGCAGTTCTTC. Protein: CASSQEGLAGNEQFF.

This chain links TRBV5-1 with TRBJ2-1; 9 bases map to TRBD1. Germline V CDR1 and CDR2: SGHRS, YFSETQ. The CDR3 has 16 residues. Germline trimming cut 0 bases from V and 7 bases from J; bases unmatched to any gene: 8. The CDR3 region is CASSLGTGTGTNEQFF. The CDR3 nucleotides are TGCGCCAGCAGCTTGGGGACTGGGACAGGGACTAATGAGCAGTTCTTC.

The genes are TRBV7-8 and TRBJ2-6, with D perhaps matching TRBD1 (6 bases). Germline V lookup: CDR1 SGHVS, CDR2 FQNEAQ. The germline V and J ends were trimmed by 5 bases and 2 bases, with 13 bases remaining between them. CDR3 length equals 16 residues. The CDR3 nucleotides are TGTGCCAGCAGCCTTGCCAGGGGAGCTGGGGCCAACGTCCTGACTTTC. Protein product: CASSLARGAGANVLTF. Looking up the rest from reference TRBV7-8 and TRBJ2-6 gives the full variable domain: GAGVSQSPRYKVAKRGQDVALRCDPISGHVSLFWYQQALGQGPEFLTYFQNEAQLDKSGLPSDRFFAERPEGSVSTLKIQRTQQEDSAVYLCASSLARGAGANVLTFGAGSRLTVL.

This chain links TRBV7-2 with TRBJ2-7; D possibly corresponds to TRBD2 (5 bases). The CDR3 totals 13 residues. Germline values: CDR1 SGHTA, CDR2 FQGNSA. V lost 6 bases and J 4 bases, leaving 13 bases between the germline ends. The CDR3 DNA follows: TGTGCCAGCAGTCCAAGACGGGGATACGAGCAGTACTTC. Amino acids: CASSPRRGYEQYF.

The genes are TRBV5-4 and TRBJ2-5; D possibly corresponds to TRBD1 (6 bases). The CDR3 runs 13 residues. Germline CDR1 is SGHNT and CDR2 is YYREEE (reference sequence). The germline V and J ends were trimmed by 4 bases and 2 bases, with 9 bases remaining between them. The DNA of the CDR3 is TGTGCCAGCAGCCCAGACAGGCAAGAGACCCAGTACTTC. It encodes CASSPDRQETQYF.

This chain joins TRBV6-5 and TRBJ2-5; D gene uncertain. Trimming removed 5 bases from V and 5 bases from J, with 12 bases in between. The CDR3 sequence is 13 residues long. Germline V CDR1 and CDR2: MNHEY, SVGAGI. CDR3 in DNA: TGTGCCAGCAGTACCGAGGTGGCGGAGACCCAGTACTTC. Translating it yields CASSTEVAETQYF.

The chain couples TRBV18 to TRBJ1-2, with 7 nucleotides matching TRBD1. This CDR3 is 15 amino acids long. V trimming: 4 bases; J trimming: 8 bases; junction bases outside the gene matches: 13. Germline V CDR1 and CDR2: KGHSH, LQKENI. The CDR3 sequence is CASSRLSGTENGYTF. CDR3 nucleotide sequence: TGTGCCAGCTCACGGTTATCCGGGACAGAGAACGGCTACACCTTC.

In its sample, this clone was seen once. The V and J genes are TRBV30 and TRBJ2-3, with 9 bases aligning to TRBD1. With V trimmed by 4 bases and J by 4 bases, 9 bases remained unmatched. Per germline, CDR1 GTSNPN and CDR2 SVGIG (reference sequence). The CDR3 extends over 15 amino acids. This CDR3 reads CAWTGDRGLSDTQYF. CDR3 nucleotide sequence: TGTGCCTGGACCGGCGACAGGGGGTTATCAGATACGCAGTATTTT.

The chain couples TRBV28 to TRBJ1-2; D remains ambiguous. With 4 bases removed from V and 4 bases from J, the gap between germline ends came to 19 bases. CDR1 is MDHEN and CDR2 is SYDVKM in the germline V gene. The CDR3 has 16 amino acids. The CDR3 nucleotides are TGTGCCAGCAGTTCACCAATCGTCACGACGGGCTATGGCTACACCTTC. It is translated as CASSSPIVTTGYGYTF.

The CDR3 nucleotides read TGTGCCAGCTCACGAATACAGGGTAACCAAGAGACCCAGTACTTC. Its protein product is CASSRIQGNQETQYF. The chain recombines TRBV18 with TRBJ2-5; D is possibly TRBD1 (6 bases). The CDR3 length is 15 residues. CDR1 and CDR2 from the germline V gene are KGHSH and LQKENI. With 4 bases removed from V and 0 bases from J, the gap between germline ends came to 12 bases.

The V gene is TRBV7-9, the J gene TRBJ2-1; a weak D match, TRBD2 (6 bases). The length of the CDR3 is 15 residues. Germline CDR1 is SEHNR and CDR2 is FQNEAQ (reference sequence). Trimming removed 5 bases from V and 4 bases from J, with 15 bases in between. The CDR3, as DNA: TGTGCCAGCAGCCCCCCTCGGACTAATTACAATGAGCAGTTCTTC. This gives the protein CASSPPRTNYNEQFF.

There are a few counts of this clone. V is TRBV6-5 and J is TRBJ1-6; maybe TRBD1 (5 bases). V lost 7 bases and J 7 bases, leaving 14 bases between the germline ends. The CDR3 is made up of 14 amino acids. The V gene's germline CDR1 is MNHEY and CDR2 SVGAGI. Written as DNA, the CDR3 is TGTGCCAGCAAGGGGCCACCGGTAAATTCACCCCTCCACTTT. Residues: CASKGPPVNSPLHF.

This chain connects TRBV7-6 to TRBJ2-2, with 9 bases fitting TRBD2. Germline values: CDR1 SGHVS, CDR2 FNYEAQ. Trimming cost V 3 bases and J 2 bases; bases outside gene matches: 1. CDR3 length equals 15 residues. CDR3 DNA: TGTGCCAGCAGCTTGCGGGGGGGAAACACCGGGGAGCTGTTTTTT. Residues: CASSLRGGNTGELFF. The variable domain in full, completed from reference TRBV7-6 and TRBJ2-2, reads GAGVSQSPRYKVTKRGQDVALRCDPISGHVSLYWYRQALGQGPEFLTYFNYEAQQDKSGLPNDRFSAERPEGSISTLTIQRTEQRDSAMYRCASSLRGGNTGELFFGEGSRLTVL.

The chain uses TRBV12-3 or TRBV12-4 and TRBJ1-1; D possibly corresponds to TRBD1 (5 bases). The CDR3 has 12 amino acids. Trimming left V 9 bases short and J 1 base short, with 9 bases between. The CDR3 reads CASGHWNTEAFF. The CDR3 nucleotides read TGTGCCAGTGGACACTGGAACACTGAAGCTTTCTTT.

This clone was counted a few times. The chain combines TRBV5-4 with TRBJ1-1; D not certain. This CDR3 comprises 16 residues. Germline CDR1 reads SGHNT; CDR2 reads YYREEE (reference sequence). Trimming pared 4 bases from V and 1 base from J, leaving 17 bases between. The CDR3 region is CASSLEGGRRNTEAFF. The CDR3 DNA is TGTGCCAGCAGCCTCGAGGGTGGGCGGAGGAACACTGAAGCTTTCTTT.

The genes are TRBV9 and TRBJ1-1; TRBD1 aligns across 8 bases. The CDR3 covers 14 residues. The germline V gene encodes CDR1 SGDLS and CDR2 YYNGEE. Unmatched junction bases numbered 2, after V lost 2 bases and J lost 2 bases. Here the CDR3 DNA reads TGTGCCAGCAGCGTGGACAGGGCAAACACTGAAGCTTTCTTT. Encoded protein: CASSVDRANTEAFF.

The gene calls are TRBV5-1 and TRBJ2-3; TRBD2 agrees at 13 bases. The CDR3 sequence is 16 residues long. Germline V gene sequence: CDR1 SGHRS, CDR2 YFSETQ. Trimming removed 4 bases from V and 6 bases from J; junction bases left unmatched: 8. CDR3 coding DNA: TGCGCCAGCAGCAAGGGACTAGCGGGGCTAGGGGATACGCAGTATTTT. Protein sequence: CASSKGLAGLGDTQYF.

This clone appeared a few times. The chain couples TRBV10-3 to TRBJ1-2, with 7 positions matching TRBD1. The CDR3 runs 14 residues. Trimming removed 0 bases from V and 5 bases from J; junction bases left unmatched: 3. Looked up from germline, CDR1 is ENHRY and CDR2 is SYGVKD. The CDR3 DNA reads as TGTGCCATCAGTGAGTCGACAGGGCCGTATGGCTACACCTTC. It is translated as CAISESTGPYGYTF.